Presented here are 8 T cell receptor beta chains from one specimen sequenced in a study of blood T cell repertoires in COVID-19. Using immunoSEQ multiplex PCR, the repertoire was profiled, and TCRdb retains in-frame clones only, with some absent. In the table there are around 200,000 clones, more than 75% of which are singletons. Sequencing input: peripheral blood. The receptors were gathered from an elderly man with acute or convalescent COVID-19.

CDR3 in DNA: TGTGCCAGCAATGAGCAGGGGGGCACAGATACGCAGTATTTT. Protein: CASNEQGGTDTQYF. The chain combines TRBV2 with TRBJ2-3, with 7 bases aligning to TRBD1. Germline values: CDR1 SNHLY, CDR2 FYNNEI. V gave up 7 bases and J gave up 1 base; unmatched junction bases: 5. The CDR3 length is 14 residues. Full variable domain (missing parts from reference TRBV2 and TRBJ2-3): EPEVTQTPSHQVTQMGQEVILRCVPISNHLYFYWYRQILGQKVEFLVSFYNNEISEKSEIFDDQFSVERPDGSNFTLKIRSTKLEDSAMYFCASNEQGGTDTQYFGPGTRLTVL.

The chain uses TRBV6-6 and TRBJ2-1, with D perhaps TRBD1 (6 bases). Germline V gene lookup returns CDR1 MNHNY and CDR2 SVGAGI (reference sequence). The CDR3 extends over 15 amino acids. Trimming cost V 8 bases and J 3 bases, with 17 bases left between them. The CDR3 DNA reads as TGTGCCAGCGAGCAGGGGCCGGGCGGCTACAATGAGCAGTTCTTC. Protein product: CASEQGPGGYNEQFF.

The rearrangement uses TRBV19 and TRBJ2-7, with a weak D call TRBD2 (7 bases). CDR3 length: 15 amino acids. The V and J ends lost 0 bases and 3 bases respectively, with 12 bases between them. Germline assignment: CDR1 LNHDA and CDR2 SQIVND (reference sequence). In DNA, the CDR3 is TGTGCCAGTAGTATAGAAGCGGGACAAGGCTACGAGCAGTACTTC. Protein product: CASSIEAGQGYEQYF.

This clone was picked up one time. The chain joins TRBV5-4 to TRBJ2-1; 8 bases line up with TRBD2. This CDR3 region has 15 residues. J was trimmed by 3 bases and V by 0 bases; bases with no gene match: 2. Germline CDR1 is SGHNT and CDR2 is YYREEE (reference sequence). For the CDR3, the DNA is TGTGCCAGCAGCTTGGGGCTAGCGGGCTACAATGAGCAGTTCTTC. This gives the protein CASSLGLAGYNEQFF.

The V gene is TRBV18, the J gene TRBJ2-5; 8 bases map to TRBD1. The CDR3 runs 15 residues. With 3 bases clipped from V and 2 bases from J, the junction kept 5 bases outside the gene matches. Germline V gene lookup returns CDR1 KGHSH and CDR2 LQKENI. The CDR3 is CASSPRQGWQETQYF. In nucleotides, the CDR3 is TGTGCCAGCTCACCCCGACAGGGGTGGCAAGAGACCCAGTACTTC.

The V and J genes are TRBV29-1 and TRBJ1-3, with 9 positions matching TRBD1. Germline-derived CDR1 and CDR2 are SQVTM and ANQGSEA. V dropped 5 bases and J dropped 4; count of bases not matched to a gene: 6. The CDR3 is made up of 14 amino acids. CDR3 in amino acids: CSVKQGATGNTIYF. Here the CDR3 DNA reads TGCAGCGTTAAACAGGGGGCGACCGGAAACACCATATATTTT.

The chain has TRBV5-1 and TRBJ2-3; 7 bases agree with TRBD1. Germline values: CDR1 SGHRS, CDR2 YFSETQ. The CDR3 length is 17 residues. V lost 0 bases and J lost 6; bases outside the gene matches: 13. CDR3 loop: CASSLAGQAVYSDTQYF. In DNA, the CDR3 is TGCGCCAGCAGCTTGGCCGGACAGGCTGTATACTCGGATACGCAGTATTTT.

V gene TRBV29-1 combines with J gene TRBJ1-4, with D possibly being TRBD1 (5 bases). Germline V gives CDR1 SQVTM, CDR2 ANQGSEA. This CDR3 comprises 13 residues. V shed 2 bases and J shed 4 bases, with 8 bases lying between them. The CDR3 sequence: CSVELQGNEKLFF. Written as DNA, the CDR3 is TGCAGCGTTGAACTCCAGGGTAATGAAAAACTGTTTTTT.